This is a list of T cell receptor beta chains from one sample in a study of beta chain features in type 1 diabetes. Here immunoSEQ multiplex PCR was the method, and the copy in TCRdb shows in-frame clones only, minus some. The sample comprises 300,000 to 450,000 clones, around an eighth of which are singletons, and roughly 0.017% rests with the top ten. Specimen: naive CD4+ T cells from blood. The receptors here all came from a man aged 18 to 30 in good health. Both conserved end residues are part of each CDR3. Each record gives: D gene, J gene, V gene, CDR3 protein. D genes are given only for firm matches.

D: TRBD2; J: TRBJ2-7; V: TRBV7-8; CDR3: CASSLDWGGEQYF
D: NA; J: TRBJ2-5; V: TRBV6-5; CDR3: CASSYQAGQETQYF
D: NA; J: TRBJ2-3; V: TRBV7-2; CDR3: CASSSPSLGTQYF
D: NA; J: TRBJ1-1; V: TRBV30; CDR3: CAWIRGLGTEAFF
D: NA; J: TRBJ2-3; V: TRBV6-1; CDR3: CASSDALQGDTQYF
D: TRBD1; J: TRBJ2-7; V: TRBV4-3; CDR3: CASSQQYRDRGYEQYF
D: NA; J: TRBJ2-2; V: TRBV7-2; CDR3: CASTRSGGDRELFF
D: NA; J: TRBJ1-1; V: TRBV6-4; CDR3: CASSVGDDTEAFF
D: TRBD1; J: TRBJ1-1; V: TRBV11-2; CDR3: CASSPRDSAKTEAFF
D: NA; J: TRBJ2-3; V: TRBV6-5; CDR3: CASTGLATDTQYF
D: NA; J: TRBJ2-3; V: TRBV30; CDR3: CAWSAYLGTDTQYF
D: TRBD2; J: TRBJ2-7; V: TRBV19; CDR3: CASSVRLAGGLEQYF
D: TRBD1; J: TRBJ1-5; V: TRBV30; CDR3: CAGRDRGNQPQHF
D: NA; J: TRBJ2-5; V: TRBV19; CDR3: CATPNGVRQETQYF
D: NA; J: TRBJ2-5; V: TRBV5-8; CDR3: CASSTGKETQYF
D: NA; J: TRBJ1-1; V: TRBV23-1; CDR3: CASSPPRTEAFF
D: TRBD1; J: TRBJ2-7; V: TRBV7-6; CDR3: CASSRAPHYRGRGYEQYF
D: NA; J: TRBJ1-2; V: TRBV5-1; CDR3: CASTLQGDYGYTF
D: NA; J: TRBJ1-1; V: TRBV5-1; CDR3: CASSLDGDNTEAFF
D: NA; J: TRBJ1-1; V: TRBV19; CDR3: CASSIVTENTEAFF
D: NA; J: TRBJ1-5; V: TRBV30; CDR3: CAWSNGRGWGNQPQHF
D: TRBD2; J: TRBJ2-1; V: TRBV7-2; CDR3: CASSLGLAGNNEQFF
D: TRBD2; J: TRBJ2-3; V: TRBV28; CDR3: CASSPSGRAEDTQYF
D: NA; J: TRBJ1-5; V: TRBV21-1; CDR3: CASSTRGQENQPQHF
D: NA; J: TRBJ2-2; V: TRBV5-1; CDR3: CASSQTAPGTGELFF